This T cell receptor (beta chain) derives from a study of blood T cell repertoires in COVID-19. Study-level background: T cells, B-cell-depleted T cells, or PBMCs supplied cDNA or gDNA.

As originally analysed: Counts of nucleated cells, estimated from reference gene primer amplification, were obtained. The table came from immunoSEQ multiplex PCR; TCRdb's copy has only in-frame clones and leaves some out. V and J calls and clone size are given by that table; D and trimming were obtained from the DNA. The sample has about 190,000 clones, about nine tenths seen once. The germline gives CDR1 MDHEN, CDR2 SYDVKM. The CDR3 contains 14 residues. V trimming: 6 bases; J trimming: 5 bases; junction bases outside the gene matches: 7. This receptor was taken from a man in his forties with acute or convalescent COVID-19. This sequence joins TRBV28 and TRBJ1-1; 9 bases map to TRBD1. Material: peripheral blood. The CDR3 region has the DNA TGTGCCAGCAGACCAGGGACAGGGTGGACTGAAGCTTTCTTT. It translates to CASRPGTGWTEAFF.